What follows is one T cell receptor beta chain and its context. Its antigen is currently unknown. CDR3 length equals 16 residues. With 5 bases clipped from V and 2 bases from J, the junction kept 10 bases outside the gene matches. Germline-derived CDR1 and CDR2 are SGHAT and FQNNGV. This record comes from a study of CD8 T cells in ankylosing spondylitis. Findings and limits, study-wide: Disease-linked clones were found to be CD8+ and relatively rare in peripheral blood. In ankylosing spondylitis patients, matched synovial fluid reportedly showed significant enrichment of disease-linked clones.

As the method for making TCR beta libraries, quantitative 5'-RACE with molecular barcodes was used. TCRdb re-called the 5' RACE reads with MiXCR, one entry per CDR3 protein. The repertoire includes more than 150,000 distinct CDR3 sequences, approximately 12% of them detected once, and roughly 9.6% sits in the top ten. The genes are TRBV11-2 and TRBJ2-3, with 7 bases identical to TRBD1. This TCR was recovered from a female donor with ankylosing spondylitis or in good health (not recorded which). The source material was blood, either unsorted or a sorted T cell fraction (not recorded which). The CDR3 DNA is TGTGCCAGCAGCCTCCGGGGACAGACATACACAGATACGCAGTATTTT. It yields the protein CASSLRGQTYTDTQYF.